This T cell receptor beta chain was sequenced in a study of cytotoxic CD8 clonotypes in ibrutinib-treated CLL. For the study at large: Across samples, productive templates numbered 255,043 and productive rearrangements reached about 100,000 on average.

The table lists this clone with a few counts. Its specificity is unknown. Overall study results and limits: Clonality rose at ibrutinib response, held steady in sustained remission, and fell toward baseline at progression. Researchers report that baseline clonality outpaced age-matched healthy donors and tracked circulating CD8+ T-cell counts.

V was clipped by 3 bases and J by 4 bases; unmatched bases: 9. Germline assignment: CDR1 GTSNPN and CDR2 SVGIG (reference sequence). This CDR3 has 15 residues. Depth targeted 1 in 200,000 to 1 in 1 million T cells, averaging approximately 9.9x coverage per clonotype. Using immunoSEQ multiplex PCR, the repertoire was profiled, and TCRdb retains in-frame clones only, with some absent. The repertoire has about 86,000 clones, 85% to 90% of them found once; the top ten carry under 6%. The TCR comes from a human donor with chronic lymphocytic leukemia. The specimen comprised PBMCs, sampled before ibrutinib treatment. The V gene is TRBV30, the J gene TRBJ1-2; 9 positions match TRBD1. DNA for the CDR3: TGTGCCTGGAGGCGGGACAGGGCCTTCAGCTATGGCTACACCTTC. Translating gives CAWRRDRAFSYGYTF. The full variable domain, its missing parts supplied by reference TRBV30 and TRBJ1-2, is SQTIHQWPATLVQPVGSPLSLECTVEGTSNPNLYWYRQAAGRGLQLLFYSVGIGQISSEVPQNLSASRPQDRQFILSSKKLLLSDSGFYLCAWRRDRAFSYGYTFGSGTRLTVV.